This T cell receptor beta chain was profiled in a study of Ad26.COV2.S vaccination and SARS-CoV-2 variants. Assay used: immunoSEQ multiplex PCR; TCRdb lists only in-frame clones, some missing. Among under 150,000 clones listed, 86% were seen once. Germline V gives CDR1 MDHEN, CDR2 SYDVKM. This CDR3 region has 16 residues. V was trimmed by 4 bases and J by 5 bases, leaving 18 bases between them. This clone was recorded once. Its antigen is not known. Study-level points and caveats: Placebo recipients had lower spike-specific TCR breadth than vaccine recipients.

Specimen: peripheral blood, collected after recovery from COVID-19. V gene TRBV28 combines with J gene TRBJ2-1; D possibly corresponds to TRBD1 (5 bases). This TCR was recovered from a human donor who had recovered from COVID-19. CDR3 sequence (DNA): TGTGCCAGCAGTTCCCTCACAGGAGACCAACACAATGAGCAGTTCTTC. Translated, it gives CASSSLTGDQHNEQFF. Full variable domain (missing parts from reference TRBV28 and TRBJ2-1): DVKVTQSSRYLVKRTGEKVFLECVQDMDHENMFWYRQDPGLGLRLIYFSYDVKMKEKGDIPEGYSVSREKKERFSLILESASTNQTSMYLCASSSLTGDQHNEQFFGPGTRLTVL.